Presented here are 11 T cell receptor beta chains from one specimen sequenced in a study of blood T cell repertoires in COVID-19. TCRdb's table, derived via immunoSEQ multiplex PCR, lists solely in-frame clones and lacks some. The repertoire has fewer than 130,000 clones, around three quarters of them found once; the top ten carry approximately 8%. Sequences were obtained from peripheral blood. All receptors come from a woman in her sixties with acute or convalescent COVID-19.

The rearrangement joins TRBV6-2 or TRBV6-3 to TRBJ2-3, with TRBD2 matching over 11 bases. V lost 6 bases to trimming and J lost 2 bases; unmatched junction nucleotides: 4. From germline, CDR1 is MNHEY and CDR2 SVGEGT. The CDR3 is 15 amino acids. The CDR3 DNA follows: TGTGCCAGCAGCCGGGGACTAGCGGACACAGATACGCAGTATTTT. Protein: CASSRGLADTDTQYF.

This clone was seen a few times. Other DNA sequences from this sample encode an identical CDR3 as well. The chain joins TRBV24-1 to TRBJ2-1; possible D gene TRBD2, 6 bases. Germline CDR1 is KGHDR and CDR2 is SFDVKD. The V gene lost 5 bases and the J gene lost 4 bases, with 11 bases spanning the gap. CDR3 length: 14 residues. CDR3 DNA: TGTGCCACCAGTGCGGGACTGCGATACAATGAGCAGTTCTTC. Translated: CATSAGLRYNEQFF.

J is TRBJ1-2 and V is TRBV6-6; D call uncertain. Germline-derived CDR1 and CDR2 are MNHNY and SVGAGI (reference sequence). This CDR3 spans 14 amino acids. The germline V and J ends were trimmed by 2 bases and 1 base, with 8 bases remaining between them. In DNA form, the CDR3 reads TGTGCCAGCAGTTACGTACAGCTTAACTATGGCTACACCTTC. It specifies CASSYVQLNYGYTF.

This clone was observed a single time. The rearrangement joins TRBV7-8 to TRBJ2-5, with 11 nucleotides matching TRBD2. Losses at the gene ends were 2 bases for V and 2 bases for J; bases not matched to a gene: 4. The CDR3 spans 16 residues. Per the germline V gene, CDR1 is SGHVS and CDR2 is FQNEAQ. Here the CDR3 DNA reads TGTGCCAGCAGCTTAATGCTAGCGGGGGGACAAGAGACCCAGTACTTC. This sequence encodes CASSLMLAGGQETQYF.

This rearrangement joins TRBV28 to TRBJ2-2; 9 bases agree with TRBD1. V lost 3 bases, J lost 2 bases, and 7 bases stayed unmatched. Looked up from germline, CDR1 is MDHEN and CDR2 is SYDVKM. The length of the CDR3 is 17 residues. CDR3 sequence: CASSLAKQGANTGELFF. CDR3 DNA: TGTGCCAGCAGTTTGGCGAAACAGGGGGCTAACACCGGGGAGCTGTTTTTT.

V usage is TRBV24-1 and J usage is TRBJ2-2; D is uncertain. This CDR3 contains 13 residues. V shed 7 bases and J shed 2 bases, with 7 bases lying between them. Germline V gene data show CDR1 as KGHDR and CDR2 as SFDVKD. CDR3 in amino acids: CATRDTNTGELFF. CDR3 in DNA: TGTGCCACCAGAGACACTAACACCGGGGAGCTGTTTTTT.

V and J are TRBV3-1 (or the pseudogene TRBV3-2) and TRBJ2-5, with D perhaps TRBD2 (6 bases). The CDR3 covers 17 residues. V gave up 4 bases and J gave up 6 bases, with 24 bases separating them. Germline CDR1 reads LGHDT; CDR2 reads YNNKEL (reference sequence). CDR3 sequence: CASSPRSGGLGVKTQYF. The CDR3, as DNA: TGTGCCAGCAGCCCACGAAGTGGAGGGTTGGGAGTTAAGACCCAGTACTTC.

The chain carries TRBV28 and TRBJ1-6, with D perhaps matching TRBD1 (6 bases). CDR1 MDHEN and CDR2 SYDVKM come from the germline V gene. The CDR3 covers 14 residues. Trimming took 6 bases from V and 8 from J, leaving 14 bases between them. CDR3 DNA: TGTGCCAGCAGCTCCCTGGACAGTTATTCACCCCTCCACTTT. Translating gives CASSSLDSYSPLHF.

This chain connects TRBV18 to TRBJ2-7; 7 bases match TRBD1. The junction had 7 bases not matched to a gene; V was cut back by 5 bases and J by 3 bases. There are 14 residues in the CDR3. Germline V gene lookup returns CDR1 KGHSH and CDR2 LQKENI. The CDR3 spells CASSSQGFNYEQYF. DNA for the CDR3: TGTGCCAGCTCATCACAGGGGTTCAACTACGAGCAGTACTTC.

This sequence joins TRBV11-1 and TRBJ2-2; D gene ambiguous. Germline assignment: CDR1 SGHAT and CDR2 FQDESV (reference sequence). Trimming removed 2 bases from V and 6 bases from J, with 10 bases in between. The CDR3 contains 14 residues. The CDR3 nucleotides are TGTGCCAGCAGCTTAAATGGCCCCGCCGGGGAGCTGTTTTTT. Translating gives CASSLNGPAGELFF.

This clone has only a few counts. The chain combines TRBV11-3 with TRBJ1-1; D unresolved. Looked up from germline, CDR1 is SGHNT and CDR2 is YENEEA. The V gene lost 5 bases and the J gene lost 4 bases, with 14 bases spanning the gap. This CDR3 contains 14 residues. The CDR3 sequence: CASSLGQEGTEAFF. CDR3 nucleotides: TGTGCCAGCAGCCTAGGCCAGGAGGGCACTGAAGCTTTCTTT.